These T cell receptor beta chains were read from a single sample in a study of human CD8 memory T cell subsets. With the 5' RACE reads reprocessed, TCRdb shows one record per CDR3 protein and no DNA. The sample has about 5,800 distinct CDR3 sequences. The sequenced material came from CD8+ T cells from PBMCs. The origin of the receptors is a human donor in good health. Each CDR3 is given with its conserved first and last residue. Fields, in order: J gene, clone size, V gene, CDR3 protein. Expanded clones are given a class, and other clones once, few, many or no size at all.

TRBJ2-7,medium-sized,TRBV11-2,CASSLYAGPTYEQYF
TRBJ2-7,NA,TRBV15,CATGTGVSYEQYF
TRBJ1-2,NA,TRBV28,CASTPGQGTRYGYTF
TRBJ2-5,NA,TRBV4-2,CASSQSQGAFQETQYF
TRBJ1-2,NA,TRBV20-1,CSARDGNYGYTF
TRBJ2-3,medium-sized,TRBV28,CASSPVGGSTDTQYF
TRBJ2-1,medium-sized,TRBV4-3,CASSVREGLAGVNEQFF
TRBJ1-3,large,TRBV4-3,CASSTRHGGRSGNTIYF
TRBJ2-7,NA,TRBV7-9,CASRPGAGPNYEQYF
TRBJ2-3,NA,TRBV20-1,CSGQSDTDTQYF
TRBJ2-3,NA,TRBV5-6,CASSPGWDRGTDTQYF
TRBJ2-1,NA,TRBV11-2,CASSFLTSGGDNEQFF
TRBJ2-7,NA,TRBV28,CASSPRVRKYSYEQYF
TRBJ2-1,large,TRBV3-1,CASSQDLYGLYEQFF
TRBJ1-1,NA,TRBV6-5,CASSYFGDTEAFF
TRBJ2-3,medium-sized,TRBV5-1,CASRVQGRTDTQYF
TRBJ2-7,medium-sized,TRBV21-1,CASSPRTVSYEQYF
TRBJ2-7,NA,TRBV28,CASSPQRDDTYEQYF
TRBJ1-2,NA,TRBV18,CASSPFPADGREANYGYTF
TRBJ2-7,NA,TRBV5-1,CASSPIAGGYEQYF
TRBJ1-2,NA,TRBV19,CASTLSDLPNGYTF
TRBJ2-7,NA,TRBV7-2,CASSFTSTYEQYF
TRBJ1-2,NA,TRBV6-2/TRBV6-3,CASSSYAGTGYGYTF
TRBJ2-7,NA,TRBV2,CANLAGARGEQYF
TRBJ2-7,NA,TRBV15,CATSRAGVSYEQYF
TRBJ2-1,NA,TRBV13,CASSDGTHNEQFF
TRBJ2-7,NA,TRBV13,CASSQRQERYEQYF
TRBJ2-2,NA,TRBV3-1,CASSQESILTGELFF
TRBJ2-7,NA,TRBV28,CASSLRGGDYEQYF
TRBJ2-7,NA,TRBV2,CASSERTRDRGLYEQYF
TRBJ1-2,medium-sized,TRBV12-3/TRBV12-4,CASSLGEGLRFDGYTF
TRBJ1-2,NA,TRBV7-9,CASSAGTNYGYTF
TRBJ2-7,NA,TRBV20-1,CSARLEGGEQQYF
TRBJ2-7,medium-sized,TRBV20-1,CSARGSLAEHPYEQYF
TRBJ2-1,NA,TRBV18,CASSPSPSEQFF
TRBJ2-7,NA,TRBV28,CASSLSRLAGGSHEQYF
TRBJ1-1,NA,TRBV5-6,CASTTGFGTEAFF
TRBJ2-7,NA,TRBV7-8,CASSLDRGAYEQYF
TRBJ2-7,NA,TRBV14,CASSPPSGYEQYF
TRBJ2-5,NA,TRBV7-9,CASSPRGEETQYF
TRBJ1-2,medium-sized,TRBV7-9,CASSFPDRIRYGYTF
TRBJ1-2,NA,TRBV12-3/TRBV12-4,CASSLTLQVYGYTF
TRBJ2-7,medium-sized,TRBV6-2/TRBV6-3,CASSWSGGEQYF